These 15 T cell receptor beta chains were sequenced from one sample in a study of blood T cell repertoires in COVID-19. The repertoire was sequenced with immunoSEQ multiplex PCR; TCRdb's copy has only in-frame clones and lacks some. The table lists around 170,000 clones, roughly four fifths of them singletons. Material: PBMCs or T cells enriched from blood (not recorded which). The receptors were sampled from a man aged 50-60 years who had recovered from COVID-19.

CDR3 residues: CASSSGYEQYF. The DNA for the CDR3 is TGTGCCAGCTCATCAGGGTACGAGCAGTACTTC. The chain combines TRBV18 with TRBJ2-7, with TRBD1 as a possible D gene (5 bases). The CDR3 runs 11 residues. The V gene lost 5 bases and the J gene lost 4 bases, with 6 bases spanning the gap. In germline, CDR1 is KGHSH, CDR2 LQKENI.

The chain has TRBV4-1 and TRBJ1-6; 7 nucleotides align to TRBD1. The germline V gene encodes CDR1 MGHRA and CDR2 YSYEKL. This CDR3 has 19 amino acids. V lost 3 bases to trimming and J lost 0 bases; unmatched junction nucleotides: 11. The DNA of the CDR3 is TGCGCCAGCAGCCACACTATGACAGGGCAGAGCTCCTATAATTCACCCCTCCACTTT. Protein sequence: CASSHTMTGQSSYNSPLHF.

In DNA, the CDR3 is TGCGCCAGCAGCTCGGGACAGGGGGAATCTCGGGGCTACACCTTC. As protein: CASSSGQGESRGYTF. The chain employs TRBV5-1 and TRBJ1-2, with 11 bases fitting TRBD1. Losses at the gene ends were 3 bases for V and 8 bases for J; bases not matched to a gene: 9. The CDR3 is 15 amino acids. In germline, CDR1 is SGHRS, CDR2 YFSETQ.

V and J are TRBV2 and TRBJ2-3; D may be TRBD2 (5 bases). This CDR3 comprises 13 residues. Trimming took off 4 bases at V and 4 bases at J, with 9 bases between the two ends. Germline V gene lookup returns CDR1 SNHLY and CDR2 FYNNEI. The CDR3 nucleotides read TGTGCCAGCAGTGTTATCGGGGCAGATACGCAGTATTTT. It encodes CASSVIGADTQYF.

This rearrangement joins TRBV30 to TRBJ1-1; the D is unclear. Germline lookup yields CDR1 GTSNPN and CDR2 SVGIG (reference sequence). The CDR3 length is 12 residues. V lost 0 bases and J lost 5, with 7 bases in between. CDR3 loop: CAWSVRRTEAFF. The CDR3 DNA sequence: TGTGCCTGGAGTGTACGCAGGACTGAAGCTTTCTTT.

A few counts support this clone. V gene TRBV5-5 combines with J gene TRBJ1-1; D perhaps matches TRBD1 (5 bases). This CDR3 has 16 residues. CDR1 is SGHKS, CDR2 YYEKEE, per germline (reference sequence). V lost 0 bases, J lost 11 bases, and 23 bases lay in between. In DNA, the CDR3 is TGTGCCAGCAGCTTGGCCCGCGACCAGGGAATGGGGCGGGCTTTCTTT. Encoded protein: CASSLARDQGMGRAFF.

The rearrangement uses TRBV11-2 and TRBJ1-2; the match to TRBD1 covers 7 bases. The V and J ends lost 5 bases and 11 bases, in that order; junction bases with no gene match: 11. This CDR3 has 13 residues. The germline V gene has CDR1 SGHAT and CDR2 FQNNGV. The CDR3 spells CASSPGQTLAYTF. CDR3 nucleotide sequence: TGTGCCAGCAGCCCGGGACAGACTCTTGCTTACACCTTC.

On this clone: This sample includes further DNA sequences coding for the same CDR3. The chain is built from TRBV9 and TRBJ2-3; D ambiguous. The CDR3 totals 14 residues. The germline CDR1 and CDR2 sequences are SGDLS and YYNGEE. Trimming took off 0 bases at V and 0 bases at J, with 5 bases between the two ends. The DNA for the CDR3 is TGTGCCAGCAGCGTAGGCGGTAGCACAGATACGCAGTATTTT. Protein sequence: CASSVGGSTDTQYF.

The CDR3 nucleotides read TGTGCCAGCTCACCTGGACAGGCAGATAATTCACCCCTCCACTTT. Amino acids: CASSPGQADNSPLHF. The chain has TRBV18 and TRBJ1-6, with TRBD1 matching over 7 bases. The CDR3 runs 15 residues. The V and J ends lost 3 bases and 5 bases, in that order; junction bases with no gene match: 4. Germline lookup yields CDR1 KGHSH and CDR2 LQKENI.

Only a few counts were recorded for this clone. The V and J genes are TRBV5-5 and TRBJ2-7; unclear D gene. V lost 4 bases, J lost 9 bases, and 11 bases lay in between. The CDR3 loop spans 11 amino acids. Germline lookup yields CDR1 SGHKS and CDR2 YYEKEE (reference sequence). The CDR3 protein is CASSLGPRQYF. CDR3 DNA sequence: TGTGCCAGCAGCCTCGGTCCGCGGCAGTACTTC.

This clone was counted once. The chain joins TRBV14 to TRBJ2-7, with a possible D match to TRBD2 (6 bases). There are 15 residues in the CDR3. V was cut by 1 base and J by 0 bases, with 10 bases left in between. CDR1 is SGHDN and CDR2 is FVKESK in the germline V gene. CDR3 region: CASSQGRGASYEQYF. The CDR3 nucleotides are TGTGCCAGCAGCCAAGGCCGCGGGGCCTCCTACGAGCAGTACTTC.

V is TRBV18 and J is TRBJ1-5, with D perhaps matching TRBD1 (6 bases). Germline V lookup: CDR1 KGHSH, CDR2 LQKENI. CDR3 size: 16 residues. The germline V and J ends were trimmed by 2 bases and 5 bases, with 16 bases remaining between them. The CDR3 spells CASSPTAGVADQPQHF. Here the CDR3 DNA reads TGTGCCAGCTCACCAACGGCAGGGGTTGCAGATCAGCCCCAGCATTTT.

The chain is built from TRBV5-4 and TRBJ2-3, with 8 nucleotides matching TRBD2. CDR1 is SGHNT and CDR2 is YYREEE in the germline V gene (reference sequence). The CDR3 covers 20 residues. Trimming removed 0 bases from V and 1 base from J; junction bases left unmatched: 16. The CDR3 region is CASSLGPGTSESGGTDTQYF. The CDR3 nucleotides read TGTGCCAGCAGCTTGGGCCCCGGGACTAGTGAGTCCGGTGGCACAGATACGCAGTATTTT.

The CDR3 is CASSQEQVGANEQFF. In nucleotides, the CDR3 is TGTGCCAGCAGCCAAGAGCAAGTGGGAGCCAATGAGCAGTTCTTC. The V and J genes are TRBV4-2 and TRBJ2-1; D is possibly TRBD2 (5 bases). This CDR3 is 15 amino acids long. Germline values: CDR1 LGHNA, CDR2 YNFKEQ. V was cut by 0 bases and J by 6 bases, with 12 bases left in between.

The chain couples TRBV28 to TRBJ2-7, with 9 nucleotides matching TRBD1. Trimming at V came to 4 bases and at J to 4 bases, leaving 8 bases not matched to a gene. The CDR3 has 15 residues. Germline assignment: CDR1 MDHEN and CDR2 SYDVKM. The CDR3 loop is CASSSPGTGMYEQYF. In nucleotides, the CDR3 is TGTGCCAGCAGTTCACCGGGGACAGGGATGTACGAGCAGTACTTC.